This T cell receptor (beta chain) came from a study of blood T cell repertoires in COVID-19. Libraries were prepared by immunoSEQ multiplex PCR; TCRdb keeps only in-frame clonotypes and omits some of them. In the table there are 250,000 or so clones, 88% of which are singletons. The J segment lost 6 bases and the V segment lost 8 bases, leaving 7 bases of the junction unmatched. CDR3 length equals 14 residues. From germline, CDR1 is SNHLY and CDR2 FYNNEI. The chain carries TRBV2 and TRBJ1-5, with 10 bases lining up with TRBD1. The clonotype originates from a woman in her twenties or thirties who had been exposed to COVID-19. Source material: PBMCs or T cells enriched from blood (not recorded which). As DNA, the CDR3 is TGTGCCAGCCGGGACAGGGGCCCCCTTCAGCCCCAGCATTTT. It yields the protein CASRDRGPLQPQHF. The full variable domain, completed using reference TRBV2 and TRBJ1-5, is EPEVTQTPSHQVTQMGQEVILRCVPISNHLYFYWYRQILGQKVEFLVSFYNNEISEKSEIFDDQFSVERPDGSNFTLKIRSTKLEDSAMYFCASRDRGPLQPQHFGDGTRLSIL.